This record looks at one T cell receptor (beta chain) sequence and its context. Trimming cost V 7 bases and J 14 bases; bases outside gene matches: 4. The CDR3 is 9 residues long. The data originate from a study of blood T cell repertoires in COVID-19. Study information: The United States, Italy and Spain supplied acute and convalescent COVID-19 samples.

Assay used: immunoSEQ multiplex PCR; TCRdb lists only in-frame clones, some missing. The table shows about 79,000 clones, with about 89% occurring only once. Source material: peripheral blood. The receptor was isolated from a man aged 65 to 79 with active or convalescent COVID-19. The chain recombines TRBV23-1 with TRBJ1-2, with TRBD1 matching 7 bases. TRBV23-1 is known as an ORF, though its function is uncertain. CDR3 loop: CASTRRGTF. In nucleotides, the CDR3 is TGCGCCAGCACACGCAGGGGGACCTTC.